This TCR beta chain originates from a study of breast tumors, draining lymph nodes, adjacent tissues listed by TCRdb under 2016. Describing the broader study: TCR beta repertoires were compared across tumor, adjacent nontumor tissue and axillary lymph nodes obtained from breast cancer patients. The study aimed to assess the relationships and possible T-cell exchange between tumor, surrounding tissue and draining lymph node repertoires in human breast cancer.

Turning to this clonotype: The specificity of this receptor is unknown. This could be a read error, since a much larger clone is one nucleotide away.

The germline V gene specifies SGHTA as CDR1 and FQGNSA as CDR2. From cysteine to phenylalanine, the CDR3 is 14 amino acids long. The CDR3 DNA has 42 bases and is translated from base 1. V gives up 5 bases and J gives up 3 bases, and the segment between their germline ends measures 11 bases. Sequencing was carried out with an Illumina HiSeq 2000. Multiplex PCR amplification was used to generate the TCR beta chain libraries. The amplified TCR beta chain products were analyzed by high-throughput sequencing. TCRdb reanalyzed the raw reads on its own, using fastp at Q25 for trimming and MiXCR for clone calling, and kept in-frame beta chains. Rows are unified per CDR3 protein, each entry keeping the most common DNA and genes. In all, the sample holds just under 65,000 distinct CDR3 sequences, and roughly 57% of those were seen once. Together, the top ten hold around 19% of the sample. What the work shows at the level of the full study, not this receptor alone: The similarity between tumor and nontumor tissue repertoires was significantly greater in luminal-like breast cancer than in basal-like breast cancer. The conclusion that tumor T cells originate in lymph nodes was presented as consistent with a hypothesis rather than as directly demonstrated. A scenario in which most tumor T cells derive from the lymph node and then expand within tumor tissue was judged to be consistent with the data. Tumor T-cell repertoires showed less diversity than lymph node repertoires and more diversity than nontumor tissue repertoires, and tumor T-cell repertoires showed preferential V and J gene usage.

The origin of this receptor is a female donor with breast cancer. Some clones in this sample may be carry-over from other donors' samples. Here the chain combines TRBV7-2 and TRBJ2-1, with no reliable assignment of the D segment. The sequencing sample was made of breast tumor tissue. In nucleotides, the sequence is TGTGCCAGCAGCCATGGAGACCACTACAATGAGCAGTTCTTC. It translates to CASSHGDHYNEQFF. Extended through the reference TRBV7-2 and TRBJ2-1 proteins, this CDR3 yields the full variable domain: GAGVSQSPSNKVTEKGKDVELRCDPISGHTALYWYRQSLGQGLEFLIYFQGNSAPDKSGLPSDRFSAERTGGSVSTLTIQRTQQEDSAVYLCASSHGDHYNEQFFGPGTRLTVL.